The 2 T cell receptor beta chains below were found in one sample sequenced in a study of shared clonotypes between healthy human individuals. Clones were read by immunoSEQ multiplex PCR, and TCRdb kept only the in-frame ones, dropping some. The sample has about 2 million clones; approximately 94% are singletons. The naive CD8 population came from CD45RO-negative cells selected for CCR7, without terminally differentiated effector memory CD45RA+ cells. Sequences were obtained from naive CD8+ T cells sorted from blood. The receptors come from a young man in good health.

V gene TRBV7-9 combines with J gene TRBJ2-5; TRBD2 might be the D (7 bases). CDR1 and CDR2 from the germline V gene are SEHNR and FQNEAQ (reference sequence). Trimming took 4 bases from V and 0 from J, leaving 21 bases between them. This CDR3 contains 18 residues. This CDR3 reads CASSSESRGGVDQETQYF. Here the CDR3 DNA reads TGTGCCAGCAGCTCTGAGTCCAGAGGGGGGGTAGACCAAGAGACCCAGTACTTC.

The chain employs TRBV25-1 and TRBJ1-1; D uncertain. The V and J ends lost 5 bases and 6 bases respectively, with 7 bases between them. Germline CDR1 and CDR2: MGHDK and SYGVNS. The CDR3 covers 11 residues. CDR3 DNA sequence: TGTGCCAGCAGTCAAACTGCTGAAGCTTTCTTT. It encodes CASSQTAEAFF.